This TCR beta chain was sequenced in a study of blood T cell repertoires in COVID-19. Across the whole study: Donors in the United States, Italy and Spain gave samples during acute or convalescent COVID-19. The analysed material was cDNA or gDNA that came from T cells, B-cell-depleted T cells, or PBMCs.

Seattle-derived patients entered the study during active infection and were followed longitudinally. Source study methods: Estimation of nucleated cell counts was performed using reference gene primer amplification. Assay: immunoSEQ multiplex PCR; the TCRdb copy retains only in-frame clones and omits some. V and J calls and clone size are those listed in that table; D and trimming were worked out from the DNA. Here the sample spans 300,000 to 350,000 clones, 80% to 90% being singletons. V lost 3 bases and J 5 bases, leaving 12 bases between the germline ends. This CDR3 spans 14 amino acids. Germline V lookup: CDR1 MGHDK, CDR2 SYGVNS.

J is TRBJ2-3 and V is TRBV25-1; TRBD2 is a possible D gene (6 bases). This TCR was sampled from a man under 40 with COVID-19, enrolled during active disease. The sequenced material came from peripheral blood. For the CDR3, the DNA is TGTGCCAGCAGTGACCCGGGAGTTGAAGATACGCAGTATTTT. It encodes CASSDPGVEDTQYF. Full variable domain (outside the CDR3, taken from reference TRBV25-1 and TRBJ2-3): EADIYQTPRYLVIGTGKKITLECSQTMGHDKMYWYQQDPGMELHLIHYSYGVNSTEKGDLSSESTVSRIRTEHFPLTLESARPSHTSQYLCASSDPGVEDTQYFGPGTRLTVL.